These T cell receptor beta chains were read from a single sample in a study of T cell responses to AZD1222 COVID-19 vaccine. Sequenced by immunoSEQ multiplex PCR; TCRdb stores in-frame clones only, minus some. The table records more than 110,000 clones, over 90% of them present only once. Sequences were derived from peripheral blood, sampled 28 days after the second AZD1222 dose. These receptors all stem from an adult who received the AZD1222 COVID-19 vaccine. Each CDR3 is given with its conserved first and last residue. D genes are given only for firm matches. Where a row states a size, it is once, few, many or the class of an expanded clone; other rows omit it.

TRBD2,NA,TRBV9,TRBJ2-1,CASSPNAGGHNEQFF,TGTGCCAGCAGCCCGAATGCGGGAGGACACAATGAGCAGTTCTTC
NA,NA,TRBV5-1,TRBJ2-3,CASSLARRAPIPPDTQYF,TGCGCCAGCAGCTTGGCCCGCAGGGCACCTATACCGCCCGATACGCAGTATTTT
TRBD2,NA,TRBV6-6,TRBJ2-2,CASRYTSGNTGELFF,TGTGCCAGCAGATACACTAGCGGGAACACCGGGGAGCTGTTTTTT
NA,NA,TRBV21-1,TRBJ1-3,CASTEIADRASGNTIYF,TGTGCCAGCACCGAAATCGCAGACAGAGCATCTGGAAACACCATATATTTT
NA,NA,TRBV4-2,TRBJ2-3,CASSQDERTARTDTQYF,TGTGCCAGCAGCCAAGATGAAAGGACGGCTAGGACAGATACGCAGTATTTT
NA,few,TRBV20-1,TRBJ1-1,CSAKEAIEAFF,TGCAGTGCCAAGGAGGCGATTGAAGCTTTCTTT
NA,NA,TRBV21-1,TRBJ1-1,CASSALLADRYTEAFF,TGTGCCAGCAGCGCCCTCTTAGCGGACAGATACACTGAAGCTTTCTTT
NA,NA,TRBV4-3,TRBJ2-7,CASSLDRRSSYEQYF,TGCGCCAGCAGCCTCGACAGGAGGAGCTCCTACGAGCAGTACTTC
TRBD2,NA,TRBV7-2,TRBJ2-1,CASRGLAGYNEQFF,TGTGCCAGCAGGGGACTAGCGGGATACAATGAGCAGTTCTTC
NA,NA,TRBV19,TRBJ1-3,CASSISTSSGNTIYF,TGTGCCAGTAGTATATCCACCAGCTCTGGAAACACCATATATTTT
TRBD1,NA,TRBV9,TRBJ1-1,CASSPPPGTGRLNTEAFF,TGTGCCAGCAGCCCCCCACCGGGGACAGGGCGGCTAAACACTGAAGCTTTCTTT
NA,NA,TRBV7-2,TRBJ1-1,CASSLSGGGTEAFF,TGTGCCAGCAGCTTAAGTGGAGGGGGGACTGAAGCTTTCTTT
NA,NA,TRBV28,TRBJ2-1,CASSLRNEQFF,TGTGCCAGCAGTTTGCGGAATGAGCAGTTCTTC
NA,NA,TRBV18,TRBJ2-5,CASSPGMDGIETQYF,TGTGCCAGCTCACCAGGGATGGACGGAATAGAGACCCAGTACTTC
NA,NA,TRBV6-5,TRBJ1-4,CASSSRPWGNEKLFF,TGTGCCAGCAGTAGTCGTCCTTGGGGGAATGAAAAACTGTTTTTT
NA,NA,TRBV5-1,TRBJ1-2,CASIPEPGLSGYTF,TGCGCCAGTATACCCGAGCCGGGGCTGAGTGGCTACACCTTC
NA,NA,TRBV27,TRBJ1-5,CASKQGQGNQPQHF,TGTGCCAGCAAGCAGGGTCAGGGCAATCAGCCCCAGCATTTT